This T cell receptor beta chain derives from a study of blood T cells in healthy people across ages. PCR was performed a second time for about 7 to 12 cycles using a sample-barcoded 5' primer and a J-beta primer mix. TCRdb redid the calling of the 5' RACE reads with MiXCR, one entry per CDR3 protein. The sample consists of just over 1 million distinct CDR3 sequences, roughly 45% of them appearing once. Germline V gene sequence: CDR1 MNHNS, CDR2 SASEGT. The CDR3 extends over 12 amino acids. Trimming removed 8 bases from V and 10 bases from J, with 15 bases in between. The material sequenced was blood. This chain links TRBV6-1 with TRBJ2-1, with a weak D call TRBD2 (5 bases). The clonotype comes from a woman aged 55-69 years in good health. Here the CDR3 reads CASPSRVAEQFF. As DNA, the CDR3 is TGTGCCAGCCCCTCGAGGGTAGCAGAGCAGTTCTTC.